Below are 3 T cell receptor beta chains sequenced from a single sample in a study of Graves' ophthalmopathy and Graves' hyperthyroidism (dated by TCRdb to the late 2010s). Sequenced using an Illumina HiSeq 2000. TCR beta CDR3 regions were amplified from RNA transcripts for repertoire sequencing. The first round of RT-PCR was done with HTBI primers and the Qiagen OneStep RT-PCR kit, and was followed by a second round of multiplex PCR, then size selection and purification. The public reads were quality trimmed at Q25 with fastp and then assembled into clones with MiXCR by TCRdb, keeping productive beta chains. Every CDR3 protein is listed once, alongside the most common genes and DNA of its rows. In this sample the table shows over a million distinct CDR3 sequences, approximately 35% of which occur a single time. Of the sample, 11% is held by the ten largest clones. The sequencing input was peripheral blood or thyroid tissue (not recorded which). The receptors were gathered from an adult man with Graves' hyperthyroidism.

On this clonotype itself: Sequence at one end of the junction differs from germline and may be a read error. The chain joins TRBV24-1 to TRBJ1-1, with TRBD1 as a possible D gene (6 bases). Germline-derived CDR1 and CDR2 are KGHDR and SFDVKD. The CDR3 covers 12 residues. The CDR3 protein is CATSDGGTEAFF. CDR3 coding DNA: TGTGCCACCAGTGACGGGGGCACTGAGGCTTTCTTT.

This clonotype showed up many times. V usage is TRBV12-3 or TRBV12-4 and J usage is TRBJ1-5; 7 bases agree with TRBD1. The V gene end was trimmed by 7 bases and the J gene end by 9 bases; junction bases not matched to a gene: 12. The CDR3 is made up of 14 amino acids. The CDR3 coding sequence is TGTGCCAGCACGCAGGGGACAGCCCGGGGGCCCCAGCATTTT. Translated, it gives CASTQGTARGPQHF.

The chain combines TRBV6-5 with TRBJ2-5; TRBD2 is a possible D gene (6 bases). CDR3 length: 16 amino acids. Germline lookup yields CDR1 MNHEY and CDR2 SVGAGI. Trimming removed 2 bases at V and 5 bases at J, with 18 bases between. CDR3 amino acids: CASSYGAGRTGETQYF. CDR3 nucleotide sequence: TGTGCCAGCAGTTACGGGGCGGGACGGACGGGGGAGACCCAGTACTTC.